The sequence of this T cell receptor (beta chain) was determined in a study of cytomegalovirus exposure and HLA in healthy donors (dated by TCRdb to 2016 to 2017). The study in broad terms: An earlier analysis of several hundred of the donors reported roughly 300 Gb of sequence data and 95 million to 130 million unique TCR beta sequences obtained from some 170 million T cells. The study was designed to test whether signatures of past pathogen exposure could be identified by cataloging public T cell receptors. In a later genetic analysis, genome-wide SNP genotypes for about 55% of the 666 donors were used, and that subset was treated as a discovery cohort. In a later analysis, previously published TCR beta repertoires from some 640 donors were re-analyzed and high-resolution HLA genotyping was added so that TCR occurrence patterns could be studied. Typing coverage differed by locus: A, B, C, DRB1 and DQB1 were typed in roughly 620-630 donors, DQA1 in 500 to 550, DPA1 in 600 to 610, and DPB1 in 450 to 490. Using immunosequencing, the study profiled T cell repertoires from 666 subjects and related those repertoires to cytomegalovirus serostatus. In addition to the first cohort of 666 subjects, a separate validation cohort of approximately 130 different subjects was used. Four or five DR-DQ haplotypes were handled as single units for association and clustering because linkage in the cohort was strong. On average, about 200,000 unique TCR beta nucleotide sequences were sequenced per donor among 300 to 500 genotyped donors of the cohort, with roughly 20% of those sequences being non-productive. All discovery cohort repertoires had been generated on a single sequencing platform. Donor age, sex, ethnicity and CMV serostatus were compiled together with the repertoire data. Class I and class II HLA loci were covered by the typing at four-digit resolution. An earlier analysis of 587 of the donors used high-throughput TCR beta sequencing to judge whether each TCR beta V gene segment behaved as functional or pseudogenic. In the later analysis, no new phenotypic data were used to find candidate immune exposures; instead, reliance was placed on TCR beta sequences and their occurrence across donors. About 280 gigabases of sequencing data and approximately 85 million unique TCR sequences were included in an early release covering 550 to 650 HLA-typed donors. To predict cytomegalovirus infection status, the study brought together high-throughput TCR immunosequencing, statistical association of individual TCRs with disease status, and machine learning. Of the approximately 400 genotyped donors, approximately 82% fell in the genetic ancestry cluster associated with self-reported Caucasian donors.

The method was the immunoSEQ multiplex PCR assay. For the multiplex PCR, a mixture combining 60 forward primers for TCR Vbeta segments and 13 reverse primers for TCR Jbeta segments was used. A multiplex PCR assay on genomic DNA amplified the CDR3 region of rearranged TCR beta genes. The Illumina HiSeq System was used to sequence the amplified TCR beta libraries as 87-base-pair reads. From the authors' description of their analysis: In a later analysis, tens of millions of unique TCR beta chains were counted across the 500 to 850 repertoires, and approximately 11 million of these chains were shared by at least two donors. To remove PCR and sequencing errors, raw reads were error-corrected and collapsed into unique sequences using a nearest-neighbor algorithm that merged closely related sequences. V, D and J gene segments were assigned by aligning CDR3 sequences to IMGT reference sequences. Each retained sequence needed at least a six-nucleotide match to both a V gene segment and a J gene segment. Rearrangements were classified as productive when the CDR3 lacked stop codons and remained in frame with V and J, and all other rearrangements were classified as non-productive. Following IMGT convention, CDR3 was defined as the stretch from the second conserved V-encoded cysteine up to the conserved J-encoded phenylalanine. The earlier analysis of 500 to 750 of the donors excluded any sequence lacking an unambiguous match to a single V gene segment. In an earlier analysis of several hundred of the donors, V segments were called functional above 56.7% productive rearrangements and were called segregating when the between-donor standard deviation exceeded 5%. To diagnose cytomegalovirus status from the catalog of TCR beta chain sequences, a statistical classification framework was built. In a later analysis, V and J genes were assigned by comparing TCR nucleotide sequences against IMGT/GENE-DB human TR gene sequences. Using the TCRdist pipeline, a later analysis assigned CDR3 sequences along with most-parsimonious VDJ recombination scenarios. In a later analysis, every TCR beta chain was defined by the combination of its CDR3 amino acid sequence and its V-gene family, and reads without a unique V-gene family were dropped. To address suspected cross-contamination and a sequencing artifact, a later analysis removed 450 to 700 highly shared, low-generation-probability nucleotide sequences. In a later analysis, a clonal expansion index for each public chain was calculated from normalized within-repertoire ranks of inferred template counts. Generation probabilities in a later analysis came from a VDJ recombination model fitted to out-of-frame rearrangements, and those results were checked against IGoR. In a later analysis, TCR-TCR, TCR-HLA and TCR-CMV co-occurrence was scored with hypergeometric tests, and a repertoire-size bias correction was applied to TCR pairs. False discovery rates were estimated in a later analysis by permuting HLA or CMV assignments 20 times. In a later analysis, co-occurring TCRs were grouped using DBSCAN, with TCRdist sequence similarity added in when clustering inside HLA-allele-positive subsets. Co-occurrence clustering excluded repertoires with fewer than 30,000 or more than 120,000 public chains, plus five with anomalous nucleotide sharing. TCRdb limited this immuneACCESS table to in-frame rearrangements with V and J called. A share of clones is missing; checked studies link under half to unresolved V genes, and the rest is unexplained. V and J calls and clone size are copied from that table; D and trimming were computed from the DNA. The sample table records about 120,000 clones; about 70% of these occur just once. Roughly 7.3% of the sample rests with the top ten.

The cohort consisted of some 670 healthy bone marrow donors. At the time of sampling, all cohort members were nominally healthy, though unrecorded immune exposures were likely present. The donor was CMV seronegative and was included in the group of 352 seronegative cohort members. A peripheral blood sample was provided by each donor, and peripheral blood mononuclear cells were used for TCR beta sequencing. Genomic DNA was extracted from the blood cell samples with the Qiagen DNeasy Blood Extraction Kit. Regarding this clone: Its antigen target is currently unknown. Qualities for individual bases were not recorded, and no much larger clone is one base off.

From the cysteine through the phenylalanine, the CDR3 covers 15 amino acids. Just CDR3 DNA is preserved here, 45 bases in frame from base 1. V and J lose 3 bases and 1 base, and a span of 10 bases separates them. CDR1 and CDR2, per the germline V gene (reference sequence), are SEHNR and FQNEAQ. The paper as a whole reports these results and caveats: In a later analysis, HLA-associated TCR beta chains showed more clonal expansion and lower generation probabilities than non-associated chains that were equally common. A few of the identified cytomegalovirus-associated TCR beta chains were confirmed in vitro to be specific for cytomegalovirus antigens. According to a later genetic analysis, donors in an Asian-associated ancestry cluster had fewer N-insertions in productive TCRs than the approximately 700-donor mean. Linkage disequilibrium might explain the correlated functional status among segregating V segments, but an unknown experimental factor could not be excluded. V-gene and J-gene trimming of TCR beta chains was associated with a missense DCLRE1C variant in a later genetic analysis, and the association was replicated in an independent cohort. Roughly uniform sequencing depth across donors was assumed in presence/absence analyses, although this assumption may not hold. According to a later analysis, most CMV-associated TCR beta chains appeared to be HLA-restricted, and the HLA associations seemed to be driven largely by CMV exposure. The authors suggested that the approach could potentially be generalized to other disease states and immunological phenotypes. The classifier was reported to diagnose cytomegalovirus status with high specificity and sensitivity in both the original cohort and the validation cohort. Some IMGT-functional V segments, including TRBV6-2 and TRBV6-3, could not be told apart with the 87-base-pair reads, so those segments were excluded. In a later analysis, TCR association rates were found to vary across HLA loci, with the most associated TCRs seen for DRB1 alleles and the fewest for HLA-C alleles. A further reported finding was that TCR beta sequences accurately predicted the HLA-A and HLA-B alleles for most subjects in the first cohort. HLA typing was unavailable for some donors at each locus, so association tests used only the typed subset. In a later analysis, several top co-occurrence clusters were reported to appear linked to parvovirus B19, influenza, CMV and Epstein-Barr virus. For the cohort, immune exposure information was limited to CMV serostatus. A later analysis associated 15,000 to 20,000 TCR beta sequences with specific HLA alleles at a false discovery rate of 0.05. In the study, around 160 TCR beta chains were listed as associated with cytomegalovirus. Only TCR beta chains were sequenced in this cohort, and the absence of alpha or paired-chain data limited detectable features. The sequencing pipeline was judged likely to have produced a cluster of highly shared sequence variants as a technical artifact. Most TCR sequences were observed very rarely across donors, whereas some public TCRs were present in many individuals. When HLA alleles, especially DR and DQ, strongly co-occurred, TCR associations were difficult to assign to individual alleles. Because counts were too low, 15 or so rarely observed V segments, including chromosome 9 orphons, were excluded from the earlier analysis of several hundred of the donors. An earlier analysis of approximately 530 of the donors showed that most TCR beta V segments appeared in productive rearrangements either about 87% or about 30% of the time, which broadly matched IMGT annotations.

The chain is made from TRBV7-9 and TRBJ2-1; TRBD1 is perhaps the D gene, given 5 matching bases. The origin of this receptor is a male donor in good health and CMV-seronegative. Input material: PBMCs. Here the CDR3 is given as CASSLSGISYNEQFF. The bases are TGTGCCAGCAGCTTGTCAGGGATATCCTACAATGAGCAGTTCTTC.